This T cell receptor beta chain comes out of a study of OX40 agonist ivuxolimab in advanced cancers. The overall study: Three patients, one with hepatocellular carcinoma and two with cutaneous melanoma, responded partially.

Only one count was recorded for this clone. V was trimmed by 5 bases and J by 8 bases, leaving 21 bases between them. The CDR3 totals 15 residues. Germline values: CDR1 LNHDA, CDR2 SQIVND (reference sequence). Sequencing was performed with immunoSEQ multiplex PCR; in TCRdb, only in-frame clones are kept and a portion is missing. This sample has more than 65,000 clones; roughly 88% occur once, and the top ten carry more than 0.95%. V gene TRBV19 combines with J gene TRBJ1-2; perhaps TRBD1 as D (6 bases). The receptor's source is an adult with an advanced solid tumor such as melanoma, head and neck, liver or kidney cancer. Sequences were derived from CD4+ or CD8+ T cells sorted from blood, sampled in a trial of the OX40 agonist ivuxolimab. The CDR3 bases are TGTGCCAGTAGTCCCTACTACTCAGGGGACGAAGGCTACACCTTC. Translation gives CASSPYYSGDEGYTF. The full variable domain, in which reference TRBV19 and TRBJ1-2 provide the parts outside the CDR3, is DGGITQSPKYLFRKEGQNVTLSCEQNLNHDAMYWYRQDPGQGLRLIYYSQIVNDFQKGDIAEGYSVSREKKESFPLTVTSAQKNPTAFYLCASSPYYSGDEGYTFGSGTRLTVV.